This T cell receptor (beta chain) emerged from a study of control samples from healthy donors and cancer patients. TCRdb's table, derived via immunoSEQ multiplex PCR, lists solely in-frame clones and lacks some. The data contain 150,000 to 200,000 clones, roughly 92% of them singletons. The germline V gene encodes CDR1 SNHLY and CDR2 FYNNEI. The CDR3 spans 12 residues. V dropped 2 bases and J dropped 7 bases, with 9 bases sitting between them. The sequencing input was blood. This sequence originates from a man aged 30 to 39 in good health. The V and J genes are TRBV2 and TRBJ2-7; D remains unclear. CDR3 sequence: CASSETLGEQYF. CDR3 coding DNA: TGTGCCAGCAGTGAAACCTTAGGGGAGCAGTACTTC.